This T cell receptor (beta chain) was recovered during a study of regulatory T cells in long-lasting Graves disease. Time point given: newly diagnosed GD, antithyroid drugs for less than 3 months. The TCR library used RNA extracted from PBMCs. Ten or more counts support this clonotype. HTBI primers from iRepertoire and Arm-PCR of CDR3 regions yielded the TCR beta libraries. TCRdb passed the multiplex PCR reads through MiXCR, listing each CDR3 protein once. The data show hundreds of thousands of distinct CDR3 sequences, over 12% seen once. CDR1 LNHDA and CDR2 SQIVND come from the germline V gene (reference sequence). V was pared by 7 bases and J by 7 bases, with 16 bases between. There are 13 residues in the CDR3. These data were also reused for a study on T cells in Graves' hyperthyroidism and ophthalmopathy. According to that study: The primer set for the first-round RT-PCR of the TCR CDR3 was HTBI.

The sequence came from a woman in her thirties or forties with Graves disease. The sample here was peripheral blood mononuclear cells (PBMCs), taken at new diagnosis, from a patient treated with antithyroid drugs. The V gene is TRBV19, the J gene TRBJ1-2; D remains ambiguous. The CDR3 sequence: CASNPKQVFGYTF. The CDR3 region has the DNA TGTGCCAGTAATCCGAAGCAGGTGTTTGGCTACACCTTC.